The 32 T cell receptor beta chains presented below share a single source sample, sequenced in a study of T cell responses to AZD1222 COVID-19 vaccine. Sequencing used immunoSEQ multiplex PCR; TCRdb keeps in-frame clones, though not all of them. Here the sample spans 110,000 to 150,000 clones, just over 90% being singletons. The sequencing used peripheral blood, collected on day 0 of AZD1222 vaccination. The receptors were gathered from an adult in good health.

CDR3 amino acids: CASSRDRDYGYTF. CDR3 nucleotide sequence: TGTGCCAGCAGCCGGGACAGGGACTATGGCTACACCTTC. The chain joins TRBV7-9 to TRBJ1-2; 9 nucleotides line up with TRBD1. This CDR3 has 13 residues. V shed 5 bases and J 3 bases; nucleotides not matched to a gene: 1. Per the germline V gene, CDR1 is SEHNR and CDR2 is FQNEAQ (reference sequence).

The CDR3, as DNA: TGCGCCAGCAGCCTCGCTCCACAGGAAAACTATAATTCACCCCTCCACTTT. Amino acid sequence: CASSLAPQENYNSPLHF. The V gene is TRBV4-1, the J gene TRBJ1-6; maybe TRBD1 (5 bases). V was cut by 4 bases and J by 3 bases, with 16 bases left in between. Per the germline V gene, CDR1 is MGHRA and CDR2 is YSYEKL. The CDR3 consists of 17 residues.

This chain links TRBV6-5 with TRBJ1-6; D is ambiguous. CDR1 and CDR2 (germline): MNHEY, SVGAGI. V was trimmed by 0 bases and J by 7 bases, leaving 4 bases between them. The CDR3 loop spans 13 amino acids. The CDR3 DNA sequence: TGTGCCAGCAGTTACTCAGGAAATTCACCCCTCCACTTT. This translates into CASSYSGNSPLHF.

The chain uses TRBV28 and TRBJ1-1, with unresolved D. The V and J ends lost 1 base and 4 bases respectively, with 10 bases between them. CDR1 MDHEN and CDR2 SYDVKM come from the germline V gene. The length of the CDR3 is 14 residues. CDR3 protein: CASSLFFYGTEAFF. The CDR3 DNA is TGTGCCAGCAGTTTATTCTTCTACGGCACTGAAGCTTTCTTT.

This chain joins TRBV5-1 and TRBJ1-6, with D unclear. This CDR3 is built from 14 residues. The V end lost 0 bases, the J end lost 8 bases, and 9 bases lay between the germline ends. Germline CDR1 reads SGHRS; CDR2 reads YFSETQ. The CDR3 here is CASSLEGLDSPLHF. CDR3 in DNA: TGCGCCAGCAGCTTGGAAGGGCTGGATTCACCCCTCCACTTT.

V and J are TRBV9 and TRBJ2-7; D unresolved. V was trimmed by 0 bases and J by 3 bases, leaving 10 bases between them. The CDR3 contains 14 residues. Germline V lookup: CDR1 SGDLS, CDR2 YYNGEE. CDR3 sequence (DNA): TGTGCCAGCAGCGTAGGTCAGTCAAGCTACGAGCAGTACTTC. It specifies CASSVGQSSYEQYF.

The rearrangement links TRBV9 to TRBJ2-5; D perhaps matches TRBD1 (5 bases). Germline CDR1 reads SGDLS; CDR2 reads YYNGEE. Trimming stripped 4 bases from V and 5 bases from J, with 15 bases between. This CDR3 contains 14 residues. CDR3 region: CASSRGPLGETQYF. The CDR3 coding sequence is TGTGCCAGCAGCAGGGGCCCCTTGGGCGAGACCCAGTACTTC. The complete variable domain, with remaining parts taken from reference TRBV9 and TRBJ2-5, reads DSGVTQTPKHLITATGQRVTLRCSPRSGDLSVYWYQQSLDQGLQFLIQYYNGEERAKGNILERFSAQQFPDLHSELNLSSLELGDSALYFCASSRGPLGETQYFGPGTRLLVL.

The chain has TRBV27 and TRBJ1-6; possibly TRBD1 for D (5 bases). This CDR3 is 14 amino acids long. Deletions cut 4 bases from V and 7 bases from J, with 11 bases between. Germline values: CDR1 MNHEY, CDR2 SMNVEV (reference sequence). In nucleotides, the CDR3 is TGTGCCAGCAGTTGGCAGGGCCGGAATTCACCCCTCCACTTT. Translated: CASSWQGRNSPLHF.

The J gene is TRBJ2-1, the V gene TRBV5-5, with a tentative D call TRBD1 (6 bases). V was pared by 6 bases and J by 8 bases, with 27 bases between. Per the germline V gene, CDR1 is SGHKS and CDR2 is YYEKEE (reference sequence). CDR3 length: 17 residues. CDR3 sequence reads: CASTLGLGGTTGYEQFF. The CDR3 DNA reads TGTGCCAGCACGCTAGGCTTAGGGGGTACTACAGGCTATGAGCAGTTCTTC.

The rearrangement joins TRBV5-5 to TRBJ1-3; D might be TRBD1 (5 bases). The CDR3 totals 15 residues. Germline V gene lookup returns CDR1 SGHKS and CDR2 YYEKEE (reference sequence). V gave up 0 bases and J gave up 2 bases, with 9 bases separating them. This CDR3 reads CASSLARDAGNTIYF. The CDR3 nucleotides read TGTGCCAGCAGCTTGGCGCGGGACGCTGGAAACACCATATATTTT.

This rearrangement joins TRBV4-2 to TRBJ2-7; D is perhaps TRBD2 (5 bases). Germline values: CDR1 LGHNA, CDR2 YNFKEQ. The CDR3 sequence is 13 residues long. The V end lost 0 bases, the J end lost 7 bases, and 10 bases lay between the germline ends. The CDR3 nucleotides read TGTGCCAGCAGCCAAGAATTAGCGAGGGAGCAGTACTTC. It translates to CASSQELAREQYF.

The V gene is TRBV25-1, the J gene TRBJ2-2, with a possible D match to TRBD1 (6 bases). The V end lost 10 bases, the J end lost 1 base, and 13 bases lay between the germline ends. There are 14 residues in the CDR3. Germline V gene lookup returns CDR1 MGHDK and CDR2 SYGVNS. CDR3: CATPKGENTGELFF. The CDR3 DNA is TGTGCCACCCCGAAGGGGGAGAACACCGGGGAGCTGTTTTTT.

The J gene is TRBJ2-2, the V gene TRBV3-1 (or the pseudogene TRBV3-2); TRBD2 agrees at 11 bases. V gave up 4 bases and J gave up 1 base; unmatched junction bases: 2. CDR1 is LGHDT, CDR2 YNNKEL, per germline (reference sequence). CDR3 length: 16 amino acids. The CDR3 sequence: CASSRGLAGNTGELFF. In DNA, the CDR3 is TGTGCCAGCAGCCGAGGACTAGCGGGGAACACCGGGGAGCTGTTTTTT.

The genes are TRBV6-5 and TRBJ2-7, with D unclear. CDR3 length: 15 amino acids. Trimming took 6 bases from V and 6 from J, leaving 21 bases between them. Germline V gene lookup returns CDR1 MNHEY and CDR2 SVGAGI. The CDR3 sequence: CASSLASGRRTEQYF. The CDR3 nucleotides read TGTGCCAGCAGCCTTGCCTCGGGTCGGCGTACCGAGCAGTACTTC.

The rearrangement uses TRBV3-1 (or the pseudogene TRBV3-2) and TRBJ2-1; perhaps TRBD2 as D (5 bases). The CDR3 covers 16 residues. The ends were cut back, 4 bases at V and 3 bases at J, with 16 bases in the middle. The germline V gene has CDR1 LGHDT and CDR2 YNNKEL (reference sequence). The CDR3 region is CASSREGKRNYNEQFF. CDR3 sequence (DNA): TGTGCCAGCAGCCGGGAAGGGAAGCGGAACTACAATGAGCAGTTCTTC.

The chain combines TRBV5-1 with TRBJ1-4, with 8 bases lining up with TRBD1. V lost 4 bases, J lost 8 bases, and 7 bases stayed unmatched. The CDR3 is made up of 14 amino acids. Germline V lookup: CDR1 SGHRS, CDR2 YFSETQ. The chain's CDR3 is CASSTDRGGEKLFF. The CDR3 DNA reads TGCGCCAGCAGCACCGACAGGGGTGGCGAAAAACTGTTTTTT. Together with reference TRBV5-1 and TRBJ1-4, the CDR3 gives the full variable domain: KAGVTQTPRYLIKTRGQQVTLSCSPISGHRSVSWYQQTPGQGLQFLFEYFSETQRNKGNFPGRFSGRQFSNSRSEMNVSTLELGDSALYLCASSTDRGGEKLFFGSGTQLSVL.

V gene TRBV6-5 combines with J gene TRBJ1-1; 7 nucleotides align to TRBD1. This CDR3 has 14 residues. The J segment lost 7 bases and the V segment lost 2 bases, leaving 7 bases of the junction unmatched. Germline values: CDR1 MNHEY, CDR2 SVGAGI. The CDR3 loop reads CASSYAGGGVEAFF. The DNA for the CDR3 is TGTGCCAGCAGTTACGCAGGGGGAGGGGTTGAAGCTTTCTTT.

This sequence joins TRBV3-1 (or the pseudogene TRBV3-2) and TRBJ2-1; possibly TRBD1 for D (7 bases). The CDR3 length is 15 residues. Germline-derived CDR1 and CDR2 are LGHDT and YNNKEL (reference sequence). V gave up 4 bases and J gave up 8 bases, with 18 bases separating them. The CDR3 loop is CASSRRGDLWDEQFF. The CDR3 nucleotides are TGTGCCAGCAGCCGCAGGGGGGACCTTTGGGATGAGCAGTTCTTC.

The chain couples TRBV9 to TRBJ1-3, with TRBD1 matching 8 bases. Unmatched junction bases numbered 3, after V lost 3 bases and J lost 4 bases. Looked up from germline, CDR1 is SGDLS and CDR2 is YYNGEE. The CDR3 length is 14 residues. The DNA for the CDR3 is TGTGCCAGCAGCGGAGGACAGGGCGGAAACACCATATATTTT. Translated: CASSGGQGGNTIYF.

This chain uses TRBV27 with TRBJ1-1; D gene uncertain. CDR1 is MNHEY, CDR2 SMNVEV, per germline (reference sequence). Deletions cut 2 bases from V and 3 bases from J, with 7 bases between. This CDR3 comprises 13 residues. The chain's CDR3 is CASSLGVDTEAFF. CDR3 nucleotides: TGTGCCAGCAGTTTAGGAGTGGACACTGAAGCTTTCTTT.

The chain uses TRBV19 and TRBJ1-5, with a tentative D call TRBD1 (5 bases). Per the germline V gene, CDR1 is LNHDA and CDR2 is SQIVND (reference sequence). The CDR3 covers 16 residues. V was clipped by 1 base and J by 4 bases, with 14 bases between them. The CDR3 reads CASSIGPQGENQPQHF. The CDR3 DNA follows: TGTGCCAGTAGTATAGGTCCCCAGGGTGAAAATCAGCCCCAGCATTTT.

The rearrangement links TRBV5-1 to TRBJ2-3, with 7 positions matching TRBD2. CDR3 length equals 15 residues. The germline gives CDR1 SGHRS, CDR2 YFSETQ. The J segment lost 2 bases and the V segment lost 0 bases, leaving 3 bases of the junction unmatched. CDR3 amino acids: CASSLGTRHTDTQYF. The CDR3 DNA reads as TGCGCCAGCAGCTTGGGGACTAGACACACAGATACGCAGTATTTT.

The sample holds one count of this clone. The rearrangement uses TRBV4-2 and TRBJ1-5, with D perhaps matching TRBD1 (6 bases). This CDR3 has 16 residues. V was shortened by 0 bases and J by 5 bases, with 14 bases between the two germline ends. Germline CDR1 LGHNA, CDR2 YNFKEQ. Here the CDR3 DNA reads TGTGCCAGCAGCCAAGAGGACAGCCAGACGGATCAGCCCCAGCATTTT. Translation: CASSQEDSQTDQPQHF.

The CDR3 loop reads CASSVNRPYEQYF. The CDR3 nucleotides read TGTGCCAGCAGCGTGAATAGACCCTACGAGCAGTACTTC. The chain has TRBV11-2 and TRBJ2-7; D gene uncertain. The ends were cut back, 5 bases at V and 2 bases at J, with 10 bases in the middle. The germline V gene has CDR1 SGHAT and CDR2 FQNNGV. This CDR3 is built from 13 residues.

V gene TRBV2 combines with J gene TRBJ2-3; D possibly corresponds to TRBD1 (6 bases). Germline CDR1 is SNHLY and CDR2 is FYNNEI. Trimming pared 7 bases from V and 2 bases from J, leaving 13 bases between. This CDR3 has 14 residues. The CDR3 DNA follows: TGTGCCAGCAATCTAAGGGGGACCACAGATACGCAGTATTTT. It specifies CASNLRGTTDTQYF. The full variable domain, completed using reference TRBV2 and TRBJ2-3, is EPEVTQTPSHQVTQMGQEVILRCVPISNHLYFYWYRQILGQKVEFLVSFYNNEISEKSEIFDDQFSVERPDGSNFTLKIRSTKLEDSAMYFCASNLRGTTDTQYFGPGTRLTVL.

The rearrangement uses TRBV4-3 and TRBJ2-7; 9 nucleotides line up with TRBD2. V lost 4 bases and J lost 4; bases outside the gene matches: 5. The CDR3 is 14 amino acids. CDR1 LGHNA and CDR2 YSLEER come from the germline V gene. The CDR3 protein is CASSLVAGAYEQYF. The CDR3 DNA reads as TGCGCCAGCAGCCTTGTAGCGGGGGCTTACGAGCAGTACTTC.

This rearrangement joins TRBV12-5 to TRBJ2-5; 8 bases align to TRBD1. The CDR3 has 14 residues. Per the germline V gene, CDR1 is LGHNT and CDR2 is FRNRAP. V trimming: 9 bases; J trimming: 4 bases; junction bases outside the gene matches: 10. As DNA, the CDR3 is TGTGCTAGCGGGCAGGGGGCCTTCCGAGAGACCCAGTACTTC. Protein sequence: CASGQGAFRETQYF.

The chain uses TRBV19 and TRBJ1-5; D ambiguous. Trimming left V 1 base short and J 2 bases short, with 6 bases between. CDR3 length: 14 residues. The germline V gene encodes CDR1 LNHDA and CDR2 SQIVND (reference sequence). CDR3 region: CASSIGFGNQPQHF. The CDR3 coding sequence is TGTGCCAGTAGTATAGGTTTCGGCAATCAGCCCCAGCATTTT.

This clone was picked up a small number of times. V and J are TRBV6-1 and TRBJ2-7, with D perhaps TRBD1 or TRBD2 (5 bases each). The germline CDR1 and CDR2 sequences are MNHNS and SASEGT. The CDR3 covers 14 residues. V gave up 3 bases and J gave up 2 bases, with 11 bases separating them. CDR3 loop: CASSDEGPTYEQYF. CDR3 coding DNA: TGTGCCAGCAGTGATGAGGGGCCTACCTACGAGCAGTACTTC.

This chain joins TRBV4-1 and TRBJ1-6, with D unresolved. The germline V and J ends were trimmed by 1 base and 8 bases, with 15 bases remaining between them. The CDR3 has 16 residues. Germline CDR1 reads MGHRA; CDR2 reads YSYEKL. CDR3 sequence reads: CASSQGTARGDSPLHF. The DNA for the CDR3 is TGCGCCAGCAGCCAAGGGACGGCGCGAGGTGATTCACCCCTCCACTTT.

The V call is TRBV12-3 or TRBV12-4, the J call TRBJ2-2, with D unclear. The V and J ends lost 8 bases and 1 base respectively, with 5 bases between them. CDR3 length equals 12 residues. CDR3: CASRVNTGELFF. CDR3 sequence (DNA): TGTGCCAGCCGAGTGAACACCGGGGAGCTGTTTTTT.

The rearrangement links TRBV30 to TRBJ1-2; D might be TRBD1 (6 bases). V was trimmed by 0 bases and J by 4 bases, leaving 12 bases between them. From germline, CDR1 is GTSNPN and CDR2 SVGIG (reference sequence). CDR3 size: 14 residues. The CDR3 sequence is CAWSVMGASYGYTF. CDR3 DNA sequence: TGTGCCTGGAGTGTAATGGGGGCGAGCTATGGCTACACCTTC.